This T cell receptor (beta chain) was documented in a study of cytomegalovirus exposure and HLA in healthy donors. This clone was seen just once. The antigen remains unidentified. It was with 60 Vbeta and 13 Jbeta primers that the PCR ran. The table came from immunoSEQ multiplex PCR; TCRdb's copy has only in-frame clones and leaves some out. The sample comprises about 190,000 clones, over 70% of which are singletons, and over 1.5% rests with the top ten. Study-wide points: A later analysis linked a missense variant in DCLRE1C to the trimming of TCR beta V and J genes. More clonal expansion characterized HLA-associated TCR beta chains than equally common others in a later analysis. The authors listed around 150 TCR beta chains as cytomegalovirus-associated.

V was trimmed by 5 bases and J by 4 bases, leaving 21 bases between them. The CDR3 runs to 17 residues. The V gene's germline CDR1 is SGHVS and CDR2 FNYEAQ. The gene calls are TRBV7-6 and TRBJ2-1; perhaps TRBD2 as D (6 bases). Input material: PBMCs. This TCR was recovered from a woman between 18 and 29 years old in good health and CMV-seronegative. The DNA of the CDR3 is TGTGCCAGCAGCCTATTGGGGTTTGCGGAGGGATACAATGAGCAGTTCTTC. Its protein is CASSLLGFAEGYNEQFF.